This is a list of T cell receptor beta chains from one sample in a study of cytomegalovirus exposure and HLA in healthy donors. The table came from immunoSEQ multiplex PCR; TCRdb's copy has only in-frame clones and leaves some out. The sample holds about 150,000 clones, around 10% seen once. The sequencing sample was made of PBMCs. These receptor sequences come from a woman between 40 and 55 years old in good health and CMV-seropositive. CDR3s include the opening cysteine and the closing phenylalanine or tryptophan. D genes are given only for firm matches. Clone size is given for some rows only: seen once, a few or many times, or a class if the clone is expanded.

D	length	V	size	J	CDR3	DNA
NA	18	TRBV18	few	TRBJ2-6	CASSPIQGITERANVLTF	TGTGCCAGCTCACCAATTCAGGGTATCACCGAAAGGGCCAACGTCCTGACTTTC
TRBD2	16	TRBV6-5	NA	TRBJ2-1	CASSYTSGSSYNEQFF	TGTGCCAGCAGTTACACTAGCGGGAGCTCCTACAATGAGCAGTTCTTC
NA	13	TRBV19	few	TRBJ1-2	CASSISGDYGYTF	TGTGCCAGTAGTATTAGCGGGGACTATGGCTACACCTTC
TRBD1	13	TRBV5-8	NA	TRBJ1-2	CASSFDRDRGYTF	TGTGCCAGCAGTTTTGACAGGGACCGCGGCTACACCTTC
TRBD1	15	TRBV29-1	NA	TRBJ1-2	CSVEGPGQGIYGYTF	TGCAGCGTTGAAGGACCGGGACAGGGTATCTATGGCTACACCTTC
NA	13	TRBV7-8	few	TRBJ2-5	CASSPFGVETQYF	TGTGCCAGCAGCCCCTTCGGGGTGGAGACCCAGTACTTC
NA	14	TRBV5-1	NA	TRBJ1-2	CASSLGTNVYGYTF	TGCGCCAGCAGCTTGGGGACAAATGTCTATGGCTACACCTTC
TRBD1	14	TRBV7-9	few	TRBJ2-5	CASSSGQGSETQYF	TGTGCCAGCAGCTCCGGACAGGGTAGCGAGACCCAGTACTTC
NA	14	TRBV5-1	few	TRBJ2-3	CASSSDRRTDTQYF	TGCGCCAGCAGCTCGGACAGACGCACAGATACGCAGTATTTT
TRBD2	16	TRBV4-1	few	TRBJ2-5	CASSQDSGGQWETQYF	TGCGCCAGCAGCCAAGATAGCGGGGGCCAATGGGAGACCCAGTACTTC
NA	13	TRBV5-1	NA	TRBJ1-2	CASSRDNENGYTF	TGCGCCAGCAGCCGGGACAACGAAAATGGCTACACCTTC
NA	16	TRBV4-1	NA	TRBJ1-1	CASSQDLIGRGTEAFF	TGCGCCAGCAGCCAAGACCTTATAGGAAGGGGCACTGAAGCTTTCTTT
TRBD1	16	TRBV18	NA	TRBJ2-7	CASSPTTEDRVDEQYF	TGTGCCAGCTCACCGACCACCGAGGACAGGGTAGACGAGCAGTACTTC
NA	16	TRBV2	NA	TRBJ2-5	CASSVGGGTSRETQYF	TGTGCCAGCAGTGTAGGTGGGGGCACTAGTCGAGAGACCCAGTACTTC
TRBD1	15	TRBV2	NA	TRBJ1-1	CASKGQGGWGTEAFF	TGTGCCAGCAAAGGACAGGGAGGGTGGGGCACTGAAGCTTTCTTT
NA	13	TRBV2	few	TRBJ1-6	CASSDREGSPLHF	TGTGCCAGCAGTGACAGGGAAGGCTCACCCCTCCACTTT
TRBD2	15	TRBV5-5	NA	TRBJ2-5	CASSLGLAGAETQYF	TGTGCCAGCAGCTTAGGACTAGCGGGTGCAGAGACCCAGTACTTC
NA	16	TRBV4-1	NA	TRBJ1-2	CASSRLGTPANYGYTF	TGCGCCAGCAGCCGTCTTGGGACACCAGCTAACTATGGCTACACCTTC
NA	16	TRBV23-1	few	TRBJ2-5	CASSRPGTLRCETQYF	TGCGCCAGCAGTCGGCCCGGGACACTCCGTTGTGAGACCCAGTACTTC
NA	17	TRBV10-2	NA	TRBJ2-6	CASNPVLSLSGANVLTF	TGCGCCAGCAATCCCGTACTGTCCCTCTCTGGGGCCAACGTCCTGACTTTC
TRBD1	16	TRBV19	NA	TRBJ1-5	CASSNKQGTGDQPQHF	TGTGCCAGTAGTAATAAACAAGGGACAGGGGATCAGCCCCAGCATTTT
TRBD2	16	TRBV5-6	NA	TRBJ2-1	CASSQYWGGFYDEQFF	TGTGCCAGCAGCCAATACTGGGGGGGATTCTACGATGAGCAGTTCTTC
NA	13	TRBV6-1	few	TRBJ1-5	CAISGGFNQPQHF	TGTGCCATCAGCGGGGGGTTCAATCAGCCCCAGCATTTT
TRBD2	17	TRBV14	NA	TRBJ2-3	CASSQERSGGGADTQYF	TGTGCCAGCAGCCAAGAGAGGTCTGGCGGGGGGGCAGATACGCAGTATTTT
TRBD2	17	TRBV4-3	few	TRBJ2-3	CASSQDPPTGGTDTQYF	TGCGCCAGCAGCCAAGATCCCCCCACGGGGGGGACTGATACGCAGTATTTT
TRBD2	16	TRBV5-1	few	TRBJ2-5	CASSQPPGGPQETQYF	TGCGCCAGCAGCCAGCCTCCGGGGGGGCCCCAAGAGACCCAGTACTTC
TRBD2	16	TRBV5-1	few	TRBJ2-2	CASSLGLAGNTGELFF	TGCGCCAGCAGCTTGGGACTAGCGGGGAACACCGGGGAGCTGTTTTTT
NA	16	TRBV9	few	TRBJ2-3	CASSPREGFTTDTQYF	TGTGCCAGCAGCCCCCGGGAAGGGTTTACCACAGATACGCAGTATTTT
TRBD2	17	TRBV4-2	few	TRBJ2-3	CASSQATARGGRDTQYF	TGTGCCAGCAGCCAAGCCACGGCCCGGGGGGGTCGGGATACGCAGTATTTT
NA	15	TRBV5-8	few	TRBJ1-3	CASSLEGVSGNTIYF	TGTGCCAGCAGCTTGGAGGGAGTCTCTGGAAACACCATATATTTT
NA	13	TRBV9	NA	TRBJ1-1	CASSVVERTEAFF	TGTGCCAGCAGCGTAGTAGAGCGGACTGAAGCTTTCTTT
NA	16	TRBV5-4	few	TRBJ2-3	CASRGGGGDSTDTQYF	TGTGCCAGCAGGGGGGGCGGGGGCGATAGCACAGATACGCAGTATTTT
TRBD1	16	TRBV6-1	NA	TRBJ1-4	CASSGVTGTLGEKLFF	TGTGCCAGCAGTGGAGTGACAGGGACCCTTGGTGAAAAACTGTTTTTT
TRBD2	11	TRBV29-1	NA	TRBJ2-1	CSVAGLAVRFF	TGCAGCGTTGCGGGACTAGCGGTCCGGTTCTTC
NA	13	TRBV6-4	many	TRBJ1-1	CASSVAPQGQAFF	TGTGCCAGCAGTGTAGCCCCCCAGGGCCAAGCTTTCTTT
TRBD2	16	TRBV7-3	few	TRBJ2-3	CASSITGLAGGGRQYF	TGTGCCAGCAGCATCACCGGGCTAGCGGGGGGCGGGAGGCAGTATTTT